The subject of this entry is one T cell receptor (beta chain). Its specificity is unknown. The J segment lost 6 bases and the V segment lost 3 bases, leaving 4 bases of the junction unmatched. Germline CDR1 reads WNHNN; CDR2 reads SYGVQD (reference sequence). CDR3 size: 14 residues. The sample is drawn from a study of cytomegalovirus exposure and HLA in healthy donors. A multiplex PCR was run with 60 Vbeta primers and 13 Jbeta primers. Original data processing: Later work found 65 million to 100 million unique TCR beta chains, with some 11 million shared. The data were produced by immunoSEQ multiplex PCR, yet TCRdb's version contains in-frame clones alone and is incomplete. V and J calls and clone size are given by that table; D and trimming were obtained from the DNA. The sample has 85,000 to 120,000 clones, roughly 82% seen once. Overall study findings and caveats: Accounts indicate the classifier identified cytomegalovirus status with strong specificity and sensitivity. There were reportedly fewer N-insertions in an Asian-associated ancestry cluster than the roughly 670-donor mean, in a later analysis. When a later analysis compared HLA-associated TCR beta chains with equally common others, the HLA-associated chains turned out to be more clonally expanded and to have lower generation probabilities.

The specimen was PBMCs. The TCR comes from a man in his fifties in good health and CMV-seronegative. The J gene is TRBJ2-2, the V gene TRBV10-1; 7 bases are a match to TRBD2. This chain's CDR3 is CASSESGGAGELFF. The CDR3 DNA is TGCGCCAGCAGTGAATCTGGGGGGGCCGGGGAGCTGTTTTTT.